Described below is a single T cell receptor (beta chain) sequence and its context. Here immunoSEQ multiplex PCR was the method, and the copy in TCRdb shows in-frame clones only, minus some. Altogether just under 300,000 clones are present, 70% to 90% being singletons, with the ten largest covering roughly 1.3%. Germline V gene lookup returns CDR1 SGHRS and CDR2 YFSETQ. V was pared by 0 bases and J by 4 bases, with 17 bases between. This CDR3 contains 17 residues. The sample belongs to a study of blood T cell repertoires in COVID-19. The sequenced material came from peripheral blood. The genes are TRBV5-1 and TRBJ1-3, with a tentative D call TRBD1 (6 bases). The TCR originated in a man aged 70 or older with acute or convalescent COVID-19. CDR3 loop: CASSLGTDRLGGNTIYF. CDR3 bases: TGCGCCAGCAGCTTGGGGACTGACAGGCTGGGAGGAAACACCATATATTTT.